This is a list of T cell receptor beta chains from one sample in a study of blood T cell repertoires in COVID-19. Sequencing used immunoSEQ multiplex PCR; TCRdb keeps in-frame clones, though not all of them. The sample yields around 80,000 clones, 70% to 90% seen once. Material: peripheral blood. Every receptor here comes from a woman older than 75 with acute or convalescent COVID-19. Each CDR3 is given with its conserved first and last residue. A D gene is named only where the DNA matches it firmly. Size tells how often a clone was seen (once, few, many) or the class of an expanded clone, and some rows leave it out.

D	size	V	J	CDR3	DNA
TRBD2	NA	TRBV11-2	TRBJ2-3	CASSIKGGLAGFTDTQYF	TGTGCCAGCAGCATAAAGGGCGGGCTAGCGGGATTCACAGATACGCAGTATTTT
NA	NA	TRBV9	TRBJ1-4	CASSSPPGGLNEKLFF	TGTGCCAGCAGCTCCCCCCCGGGAGGACTTAATGAAAAACTGTTTTTT
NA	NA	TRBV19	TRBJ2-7	CASSTVASYEQYF	TGTGCCAGTAGTACGGTAGCTTCCTACGAGCAGTACTTC
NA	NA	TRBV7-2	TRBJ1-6	CASSLGQGWNSPLHF	TGTGCCAGCAGCTTAGGGCAGGGCTGGAATTCACCCCTCCACTTT
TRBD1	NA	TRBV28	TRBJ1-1	CASSRSGTDYTEAFF	TGTGCCAGCAGCCGTTCCGGGACAGATTACACTGAAGCTTTCTTT
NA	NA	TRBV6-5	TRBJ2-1	CASKPDYSTNEQFF	TGTGCCAGCAAACCGGACTACTCGACCAATGAGCAGTTCTTC
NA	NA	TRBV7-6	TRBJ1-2	CASSPGGSRPSTF	TGTGCCAGCAGCCCGGGGGGATCGAGACCTTCCACCTTC
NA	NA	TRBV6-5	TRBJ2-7	CASKPYGRYEQYF	TGTGCCAGCAAGCCGTATGGGCGCTACGAGCAGTACTTC
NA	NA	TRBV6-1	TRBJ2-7	CASSSPTLNSYEQYF	TGTGCCAGCAGTTCTCCCACCCTAAACTCCTACGAGCAGTACTTC
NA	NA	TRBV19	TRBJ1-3	CASTGNSGNTIYF	TGTGCCAGTACAGGGAACTCTGGAAACACCATATATTTT
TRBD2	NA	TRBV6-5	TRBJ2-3	CASRGGRPWEDTQYF	TGTGCCAGCAGGGGGGGGAGGCCCTGGGAAGATACGCAGTATTTT
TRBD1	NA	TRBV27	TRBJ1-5	CASSLIGRGHLQHF	TGTGCCAGCAGTTTAATCGGCAGGGGGCATCTCCAGCATTTT
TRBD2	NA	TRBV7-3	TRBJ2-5	CASSLTASGGIQETQYF	TGTGCCAGCAGCTTAACTGCTAGCGGGGGGATCCAAGAGACCCAGTACTTC
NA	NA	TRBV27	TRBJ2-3	CASSLSTGGPFWQYF	TGTGCCAGCAGTTTAAGTACAGGAGGGCCCTTTTGGCAGTATTTT
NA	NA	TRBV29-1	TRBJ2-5	CSVGGGQERETQYF	TGCAGCGTTGGGGGAGGACAGGAGCGCGAGACCCAGTACTTC
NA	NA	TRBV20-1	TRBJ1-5	CSASLQRDQPQHF	TGCAGTGCTAGTTTGCAGCGGGATCAGCCCCAGCATTTT
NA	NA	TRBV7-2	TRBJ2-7	CASSSYRVPTYEQYF	TGTGCCAGCAGCTCGTACAGGGTTCCTACCTACGAGCAGTACTTC
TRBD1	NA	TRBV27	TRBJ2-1	CASSLFQQGVTEQFF	TGTGCCAGCAGTTTATTTCAGCAGGGGGTAACTGAGCAGTTCTTC
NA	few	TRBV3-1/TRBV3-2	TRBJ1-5	CASSQERTLAGQPQHF	TGTGCCAGCAGCCAAGAACGGACCTTAGCGGGTCAGCCCCAGCATTTT
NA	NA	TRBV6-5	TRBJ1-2	CASTLPPGGYTF	TGTGCCAGCACCCTACCTCCGGGTGGCTACACCTTC
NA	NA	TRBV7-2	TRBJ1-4	CASGRQFNEKLFF	TGTGCCAGCGGCCGACAGTTTAATGAAAAACTGTTTTTT
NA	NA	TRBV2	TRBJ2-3	CASSGGTRSTDTQYF	TGTGCCAGCAGTGGAGGGACAAGAAGCACAGATACGCAGTATTTT
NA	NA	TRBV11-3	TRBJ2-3	CASSLAPSKGGPFADTQYF	TGTGCCAGCAGCTTAGCTCCGAGTAAGGGGGGGCCTTTCGCAGATACGCAGTATTTT
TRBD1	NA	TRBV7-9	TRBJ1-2	CASSPGQGAGGYTF	TGTGCCAGCAGCCCGGGACAGGGGGCGGGTGGCTACACCTTC
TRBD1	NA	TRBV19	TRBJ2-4	CASSTAGTVKNIQYF	TGTGCCAGTAGTACAGCAGGGACAGTTAAAAACATTCAGTACTTC
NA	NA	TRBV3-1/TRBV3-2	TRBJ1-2	CASFRGDYGYTF	TGTGCCAGCTTCAGGGGAGACTATGGCTACACCTTC
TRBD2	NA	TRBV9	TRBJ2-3	CASSAWSGGSSTDTQYF	TGTGCCAGCAGCGCTTGGAGCGGGGGGTCAAGCACAGATACGCAGTATTTT
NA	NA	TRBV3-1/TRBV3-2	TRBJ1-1	CASSQGGHTEAFF	TGTGCCAGCAGCCAGGGGGGACACACTGAAGCTTTCTTT